Below, 32 T cell receptor beta chains from the same sample are listed, as sequenced in a study of control samples from healthy donors and cancer patients. The table came from immunoSEQ multiplex PCR; TCRdb's copy has only in-frame clones and leaves some out. The sample yields 95,000 to 100,000 clones, about 89% seen once. The sample was blood. These receptors were taken from a man aged 30-40 years in good health.

This sequence joins TRBV5-1 and TRBJ1-1; 7 nucleotides align to TRBD1. Germline trimming cut 4 bases from V and 1 base from J; bases unmatched to any gene: 7. The V gene's germline CDR1 is SGHRS and CDR2 YFSETQ. CDR3 length equals 15 residues. CDR3 bases: TGCGCCAGCAGCACGCAGACAGGGCAGAACACTGAAGCTTTCTTT. This sequence encodes CASSTQTGQNTEAFF.

The J gene is TRBJ2-3, the V gene TRBV27; a weak D match, TRBD2 (5 bases). The ends were cut back, 4 bases at V and 0 bases at J, with 8 bases in the middle. The CDR3 contains 14 residues. Germline V lookup: CDR1 MNHEY, CDR2 SMNVEV (reference sequence). This CDR3 reads CASSSLGSTDTQYF. CDR3 in DNA: TGTGCCAGCAGTTCACTAGGAAGCACAGATACGCAGTATTTT.

This chain links TRBV10-2 with TRBJ1-5; D is unclear. The CDR3 covers 13 residues. The V and J ends lost 2 bases and 4 bases respectively, with 6 bases between them. Germline CDR1 is WSHSY and CDR2 is SAAADI. CDR3 loop: CASSEGWNQPQHF. The CDR3 bases are TGCGCCAGCAGTGAGGGGTGGAATCAGCCCCAGCATTTT.

This clone has just one count. V is TRBV7-2 and J is TRBJ2-5, with a tentative D call TRBD2 (5 bases). V was trimmed by 6 bases and J by 4 bases, leaving 12 bases between them. The CDR3 totals 13 residues. Germline CDR1 and CDR2: SGHTA and FQGNSA. CDR3: CASRMRALETQYF. The CDR3 nucleotides are TGTGCCAGCAGGATGAGGGCCTTAGAGACCCAGTACTTC.

The chain recombines TRBV6-4 with TRBJ2-1, with 7 bases identical to TRBD1. Germline CDR1 reads MRHNA; CDR2 reads SNTAGT. The CDR3 extends over 14 amino acids. J lost 3 bases, V lost 3 bases, and 2 bases had no gene match. CDR3 sequence (DNA): TGTGCCAGCAGTGATGGACAGGTCTACAATGAGCAGTTCTTC. This codes for CASSDGQVYNEQFF.

V and J are TRBV5-1 and TRBJ2-5, with D perhaps TRBD2 (6 bases). V was trimmed by 0 bases and J by 1 base, leaving 7 bases between them. Germline-derived CDR1 and CDR2 are SGHRS and YFSETQ. The CDR3 runs 14 residues. CDR3 loop: CASSLGLGQETQYF. CDR3 nucleotides: TGCGCCAGCAGCTTGGGACTAGGCCAAGAGACCCAGTACTTC.

The chain employs TRBV27 and TRBJ1-1, with D perhaps matching TRBD1 (6 bases). The length of the CDR3 is 14 residues. Trimming removed 6 bases from V and 7 bases from J, with 18 bases in between. Looked up from germline, CDR1 is MNHEY and CDR2 is SMNVEV (reference sequence). The CDR3, as DNA: TGTGCCAGCAGGGGGGGGCGACAGGTGGGTGAAGCTTTCTTT. Residues: CASRGGRQVGEAFF.

The chain carries TRBV2 and TRBJ2-7; 8 nucleotides match TRBD1. The ends lost 6 bases at V and 5 bases at J; junction bases unmatched: 6. The CDR3 loop spans 13 amino acids. Germline V lookup: CDR1 SNHLY, CDR2 FYNNEI. In nucleotides, the CDR3 is TGTGCCAGCAGAGGACAGGGAATCGACGAGCAGTACTTC. It yields the protein CASRGQGIDEQYF.

This chain uses TRBV28 with TRBJ2-4, with D tentatively TRBD2 (5 bases). The CDR3 runs 13 residues. V was shortened by 7 bases and J by 5 bases, with 12 bases between the two germline ends. Germline-derived CDR1 and CDR2 are MDHEN and SYDVKM. The CDR3 DNA reads as TGTGCCAGCAAAACCCCCGGGGAAAACATTCAGTACTTC. It encodes CASKTPGENIQYF.

The gene calls are TRBV5-1 and TRBJ2-5, with 7 bases lining up with TRBD1. This CDR3 contains 16 residues. The germline V gene encodes CDR1 SGHRS and CDR2 YFSETQ. With V trimmed by 0 bases and J by 5 bases, 10 bases remained unmatched. In nucleotides, the CDR3 is TGCGCCAGCAGCTTGGCCACGAGGGGGCGAGGGGAGACCCAGTACTTC. Protein sequence: CASSLATRGRGETQYF.

CDR3 region: CASSPGLSGANVLTF. The CDR3 DNA sequence: TGTGCCAGCAGCCCCGGATTGTCTGGGGCCAACGTCCTGACTTTC. The V call is TRBV6-5, the J call TRBJ2-6; the D is unclear. CDR3 length: 15 amino acids. Germline V gives CDR1 MNHEY, CDR2 SVGAGI. Trimming shortened V by 6 bases and J by 1 base, and 10 bases separated the two germline ends.

In its sample, this clone was seen once. This sequence joins TRBV28 and TRBJ1-6; D may be TRBD1 (6 bases). There are 17 residues in the CDR3. The V gene lost 5 bases and the J gene lost 6 bases, with 20 bases spanning the gap. Germline assignment: CDR1 MDHEN and CDR2 SYDVKM. CDR3: CASSDKWTARGNSPLHF. In DNA form, the CDR3 reads TGTGCCAGCAGTGACAAATGGACAGCCCGGGGTAATTCACCCCTCCACTTT.

Note on this clone: The sample contains more than one DNA sequence encoding this CDR3. The chain uses TRBV19 and TRBJ1-2; D is perhaps TRBD1 (6 bases). CDR3 size: 15 residues. Trimming shortened V by 0 bases and J by 4 bases, and 12 bases separated the two germline ends. CDR1 is LNHDA and CDR2 is SQIVND in the germline V gene (reference sequence). CDR3: CASSIDLQTGYGYTF. CDR3 bases: TGTGCCAGTAGTATAGATCTTCAGACAGGCTATGGCTACACCTTC.

The chain carries TRBV2 and TRBJ2-1; D possibly corresponds to TRBD2 (5 bases). This CDR3 has 14 residues. The germline V and J ends were trimmed by 5 bases and 3 bases, with 11 bases remaining between them. Germline V gene sequence: CDR1 SNHLY, CDR2 FYNNEI. In DNA form, the CDR3 reads TGTGCCAGCAGTTTGGCGGGTCTCTACAATGAGCAGTTCTTC. It specifies CASSLAGLYNEQFF.

The rearrangement uses TRBV19 and TRBJ2-2; perhaps TRBD2 as D (7 bases). The germline V gene has CDR1 LNHDA and CDR2 SQIVND (reference sequence). Deletions cut 2 bases from V and 1 base from J, with 8 bases between. CDR3 length equals 15 residues. CDR3 in DNA: TGTGCCAGTAGTATAAGGGGGGGGAACACCGGGGAGCTGTTTTTT. This codes for CASSIRGGNTGELFF.

This chain connects TRBV6-2 or TRBV6-3 to TRBJ1-5; no clear D. V lost 6 bases to trimming and J lost 7 bases, with 7 bases between them. The germline V gene encodes CDR1 MNHEY and CDR2 SVGEGT. The CDR3 length is 11 residues. CDR3 nucleotides: TGTGCCAGCAGCCAAGGACAGCCCCAGCATTTT. Amino acid sequence: CASSQGQPQHF.

V gene TRBV6-2 or TRBV6-3 combines with J gene TRBJ2-1; no reliable D call. The CDR3 sequence is 11 residues long. V was trimmed by 6 bases and J by 5 bases, leaving 5 bases between them. Germline CDR1 and CDR2: MNHEY and SVGEGT. Here the CDR3 reads CASSLHNEQFF. The DNA for the CDR3 is TGTGCCAGCAGCCTCCACAATGAGCAGTTCTTC.

This chain uses TRBV30 with TRBJ1-3; 7 nucleotides align to TRBD1. The CDR3 totals 14 residues. In germline, CDR1 is GTSNPN, CDR2 SVGIG (reference sequence). J gave up 0 bases and V 4 bases, and 3 bases lay outside the gene matches. The chain's CDR3 is CAWMTGISGNTIYF. In DNA, the CDR3 is TGTGCCTGGATGACAGGGATCTCTGGAAACACCATATATTTT.

The chain couples TRBV7-9 to TRBJ2-5, with D perhaps matching TRBD2 (6 bases). The CDR3 spans 17 residues. V shed 4 bases and J shed 0 bases, with 18 bases lying between them. In germline, CDR1 is SEHNR, CDR2 FQNEAQ (reference sequence). The CDR3 DNA reads TGTGCCAGCAGCTACCGCGGATGGGAGGCACACCAAGAGACCCAGTACTTC. This translates into CASSYRGWEAHQETQYF.

The chain carries TRBV29-1 and TRBJ2-7, with 10 nucleotides matching TRBD1. CDR1 SQVTM and CDR2 ANQGSEA come from the germline V gene. The CDR3 runs 14 residues. Germline trimming cut 4 bases from V and 4 bases from J; bases unmatched to any gene: 7. The CDR3 nucleotides read TGCAGCGTTGGGGACAGGGGTCTAGCTTACGAGCAGTACTTC. As protein: CSVGDRGLAYEQYF.

The chain joins TRBV7-9 to TRBJ2-4, with 7 bases fitting TRBD1. The CDR3 runs to 15 residues. V shed 5 bases and J 4 bases; nucleotides not matched to a gene: 8. Per germline, CDR1 SEHNR and CDR2 FQNEAQ (reference sequence). The CDR3 DNA follows: TGTGCCAGCAGCGCCGATCCGGGACAGAAAAACATTCAGTACTTC. Translated: CASSADPGQKNIQYF.

J is TRBJ1-1 and V is TRBV7-9, with D uncertain. Trimming cost V 5 bases and J 1 base, with 14 bases left between them. The CDR3 length is 15 residues. In germline, CDR1 is SEHNR, CDR2 FQNEAQ (reference sequence). The CDR3 DNA reads as TGTGCCAGCAGCCCCAGGTTCAACAGGAACACTGAAGCTTTCTTT. Protein product: CASSPRFNRNTEAFF.

This rearrangement joins TRBV7-6 to TRBJ1-3, with D unresolved. The V and J ends lost 8 bases and 7 bases respectively, with 21 bases between them. The CDR3 runs to 15 residues. The germline gives CDR1 SGHVS, CDR2 FNYEAQ. The chain's CDR3 is CASGNEAGSLNTIYF. As DNA, the CDR3 is TGTGCCAGCGGAAACGAGGCAGGAAGTTTGAACACCATATATTTT. The full variable domain, its missing parts supplied by reference TRBV7-6 and TRBJ1-3, is GAGVSQSPRYKVTKRGQDVALRCDPISGHVSLYWYRQALGQGPEFLTYFNYEAQQDKSGLPNDRFSAERPEGSISTLTIQRTEQRDSAMYRCASGNEAGSLNTIYFGEGSWLTVV.

The chain links TRBV7-8 to TRBJ2-5; D is unresolved. The CDR3 consists of 16 residues. Trimming shortened V by 6 bases and J by 5 bases, and 22 bases separated the two germline ends. Germline V lookup: CDR1 SGHVS, CDR2 FQNEAQ. DNA for the CDR3: TGTGCCAGCAGTCGAAGGGTCGACCCCTTCGGGGAGACCCAGTACTTC. Translating it yields CASSRRVDPFGETQYF.

The table lists this clone with a count of one. The chain combines TRBV4-3 with TRBJ2-1, with TRBD2 identical over 7 bases. CDR3 length equals 15 residues. J was trimmed by 9 bases and V by 0 bases; bases with no gene match: 8. CDR1 and CDR2 from the germline V gene are LGHNA and YSLEER. The CDR3 here is CASSQEARLAGEQFF. The CDR3 nucleotides read TGCGCCAGCAGCCAAGAGGCCCGACTAGCTGGTGAGCAGTTCTTC.

This clone was found once. V usage is TRBV28 and J usage is TRBJ1-5; tentatively, D is TRBD1 (6 bases). V lost 5 bases and J 0 bases, leaving 23 bases between the germline ends. CDR1 is MDHEN and CDR2 is SYDVKM in the germline V gene. The CDR3 runs to 19 residues. The CDR3 is CASSLRDYRASYSNQPQHF. The CDR3 nucleotides are TGTGCCAGCAGTCTAAGAGACTACAGGGCCTCCTATAGCAATCAGCCCCAGCATTTT. Filled out from reference TRBV28 and TRBJ1-5, the complete variable domain reads DVKVTQSSRYLVKRTGEKVFLECVQDMDHENMFWYRQDPGLGLRLIYFSYDVKMKEKGDIPEGYSVSREKKERFSLILESASTNQTSMYLCASSLRDYRASYSNQPQHFGDGTRLSIL.

CDR3 in amino acids: CATSEAVVSQPQHF. The CDR3 DNA sequence: TGTGCCACCAGTGAGGCGGTGGTCTCTCAGCCCCAGCATTTT. V is TRBV24-1 and J is TRBJ1-5; D gene uncertain. In germline, CDR1 is KGHDR, CDR2 SFDVKD. V shed 4 bases and J shed 6 bases, with 12 bases lying between them. The CDR3 length is 14 residues.

The chain combines TRBV7-9 with TRBJ2-1, with 10 bases fitting TRBD2. This CDR3 comprises 14 residues. The junction had 4 bases not matched to a gene; V was cut back by 5 bases and J by 6 bases. Looked up from germline, CDR1 is SEHNR and CDR2 is FQNEAQ (reference sequence). The CDR3 protein is CASSRGLAVNEQFF. CDR3 sequence (DNA): TGTGCCAGCAGCCGCGGACTAGCGGTCAATGAGCAGTTCTTC.

V and J are TRBV2 and TRBJ1-1; D is possibly TRBD1 (6 bases). Germline V gene data show CDR1 as SNHLY and CDR2 as FYNNEI. V was trimmed by 3 bases and J by 6 bases, leaving 11 bases between them. This CDR3 region has 13 residues. For the CDR3, the DNA is TGTGCCAGCAGTGATCTGGGGGCGGCTGAAGCTTTCTTT. Translating it yields CASSDLGAAEAFF.

Note on this clone: An end of the junction does not agree with germline; a read error may underlie this. The V gene is TRBV2, the J gene TRBJ2-7; 8 bases map to TRBD1. This CDR3 is built from 14 residues. Germline V gene data show CDR1 as SNHLY and CDR2 as FYNNEI. Here the CDR3 reads CASQATAVRDRPGF. The CDR3 bases are TGTGCCAGCCAAGCAACCGCGGTAAGGGACAGGCCTGGCTTC.

V is TRBV25-1 and J is TRBJ2-7; TRBD1 or TRBD2 may be the D gene (5 bases each). Germline loops: CDR1 MGHDK, CDR2 SYGVNS. The CDR3 spans 15 residues. The V gene lost 6 bases and the J gene lost 2 bases, with 17 bases spanning the gap. Here the CDR3 reads CASSLPGWGTYEQYF. The CDR3 nucleotides read TGTGCCAGCAGCCTCCCGGGATGGGGGACCTACGAGCAGTACTTC.

The chain is built from TRBV7-9 and TRBJ2-1; 9 nucleotides line up with TRBD1. This CDR3 is built from 14 residues. Germline V lookup: CDR1 SEHNR, CDR2 FQNEAQ (reference sequence). The V and J ends lost 8 bases and 9 bases, in that order; junction bases with no gene match: 11. CDR3 sequence reads: CASGDGTGRGEQFF. DNA for the CDR3: TGTGCCAGCGGGGACGGGACAGGGAGGGGTGAGCAGTTCTTC.